This passage covers 22 T cell receptor beta chains from one sample sequenced in a study of Graves' ophthalmopathy and Graves' hyperthyroidism. RNA transcripts provided the template for amplifying TCR beta CDR3 regions. Following a first-round RT-PCR that used HTBI primers, a second-round multiplex PCR was carried out. TCRdb independently ran MiXCR on the multiplex PCR reads; one entry per CDR3 protein. The sample shows about 160,000 distinct CDR3 sequences, less than 45% of them seen only once. Sequencing used peripheral blood. The receptors originated from a middle-aged woman with Graves' ophthalmopathy.

This clonotype was observed at least ten times. V gene TRBV18 combines with J gene TRBJ1-1; unclear D gene. Trimming took off 1 base at V and 8 bases at J, with 11 bases between the two ends. Looked up from germline, CDR1 is KGHSH and CDR2 is LQKENI. The CDR3 extends over 13 amino acids. The CDR3 region is CASSPLSDAEAFF. CDR3 nucleotides: TGTGCCAGCTCACCACTATCGGACGCAGAAGCTTTCTTT.

This clonotype was counted ten times or more. The chain carries TRBV27 and TRBJ1-6; a possible D gene is TRBD1 (6 bases). V lost 0 bases to trimming and J lost 6 bases, with 9 bases between them. The CDR3 sequence is 15 residues long. Germline V gene data show CDR1 as MNHEY and CDR2 as SMNVEV (reference sequence). In DNA form, the CDR3 reads TGTGCCAGCAGTTTATCGCGGGGGCCTAATTCACCCCTCCACTTT. Protein product: CASSLSRGPNSPLHF.

The chain uses TRBV28 and TRBJ1-2; D might be TRBD1 (6 bases). CDR1 is MDHEN and CDR2 is SYDVKM in the germline V gene. The ends were cut back, 3 bases at V and 9 bases at J, with 8 bases in the middle. The CDR3 totals 11 residues. This chain's CDR3 is CASSLGGRYTF. The CDR3, as DNA: TGTGCCAGCAGTTTGGGGGGCCGCTACACCTTC.

This clonotype was counted at least ten times. This chain uses TRBV6-5 with TRBJ2-7; D unclear. V lost 4 bases to trimming and J lost 3 bases, with 10 bases between them. The CDR3 runs 13 residues. Germline CDR1 MNHEY, CDR2 SVGAGI. CDR3 coding DNA: TGTGCCAGCAGTTGGGCCCAGGTCTACGAGCAGTACTTC. This sequence encodes CASSWAQVYEQYF.

In its sample, this clonotype was seen many times. V gene TRBV12-3 or TRBV12-4 combines with J gene TRBJ2-5, with 12 bases matching TRBD1. J lost 5 bases, V lost 6 bases, and 10 bases had no gene match. This CDR3 spans 16 amino acids. As DNA, the CDR3 is TGTGCCAGCAGCAAGACCGGGACAGGGGGCCGGGAGACCCAGTACTTC. Translating gives CASSKTGTGGRETQYF.

The chain is built from TRBV2 and TRBJ2-7; 9 bases fit TRBD1. CDR1 is SNHLY, CDR2 FYNNEI, per germline. CDR3 size: 13 residues. V was pared by 9 bases and J by 4 bases, with 7 bases of the junction left unmatched. DNA of the CDR3: TGTGCCAGTCTCCGGGACAGGGAGTACGAGCAGTACTTC. This gives the protein CASLRDREYEQYF.

About this clonotype itself: Its ends do not fully match the called genes, so a read error is possible. This chain connects TRBV5-6 to TRBJ1-1; D remains ambiguous. Germline assignment: CDR1 SGHDT and CDR2 YYEEEE. This CDR3 region has 13 residues. CDR3 residues: CASSFGMAPEAFF. The DNA for the CDR3 is TGTGCCAGCAGCTTTGGTATGGCACCTGAGGCTTTCTTT. Drawing the rest from reference TRBV5-6 and TRBJ1-1, the complete variable domain is DAGVTQSPTHLIKTRGQQVTLRCSPKSGHDTVSWYQQALGQGPQFIFQYYEEEERQRGNFPDRFSGHQFPNYSSELNVNALLLGDSALYLCASSFGMAPEAFFGQGTRLTVV.

The rearrangement links TRBV7-8 to TRBJ1-2; TRBD1 matches 10 bases. This CDR3 has 17 amino acids. V was pared by 0 bases and J by 4 bases, with 8 bases of the junction left unmatched. From germline, CDR1 is SGHVS and CDR2 FQNEAQ. The chain's CDR3 is CASSLAGQGSSVYGYTF. As DNA, the CDR3 is TGTGCCAGCAGCTTAGCGGGACAGGGGAGTAGTGTCTATGGCTACACCTTC. Supplemented by reference TRBV7-8 and TRBJ1-2, the full variable domain reads GAGVSQSPRYKVAKRGQDVALRCDPISGHVSLFWYQQALGQGPEFLTYFQNEAQLDKSGLPSDRFFAERPEGSVSTLKIQRTQQEDSAVYLCASSLAGQGSSVYGYTFGSGTRLTVV.

CDR3 bases: TGTGCCAGCAGGGACAGGGTCACCGGGGAGCTGTTTTTT. This encodes CASRDRVTGELFF. The chain combines TRBV28 with TRBJ2-2; 8 bases match TRBD1. Germline lookup yields CDR1 MDHEN and CDR2 SYDVKM. The V gene end was trimmed by 6 bases and the J gene end by 4 bases; junction bases not matched to a gene: 1. This CDR3 has 13 residues.

Many counts were recorded for this clonotype. The rearrangement joins TRBV27 to TRBJ1-2; possible D gene TRBD1, 5 bases. CDR1 and CDR2 from the germline V gene are MNHEY and SMNVEV (reference sequence). Trimming removed 6 bases from V and 8 bases from J, with 22 bases in between. This CDR3 spans 15 amino acids. The CDR3 loop is CASRDWRGPSGGYTF. CDR3 nucleotides: TGTGCCAGCAGGGACTGGAGGGGCCCTTCAGGAGGCTACACCTTC.

This clonotype was counted at least ten times. The V gene is TRBV20-1, the J gene TRBJ2-7; D ambiguous. The CDR3 length is 12 residues. Germline V gene lookup returns CDR1 DFQATT and CDR2 SNEGSKA (reference sequence). Trimming removed 6 bases at V and 2 bases at J, with 11 bases between. CDR3 loop: CSALGPTYEQYF. CDR3 DNA sequence: TGCAGTGCGTTGGGCCCGACCTACGAGCAGTACTTC.

In this sample, this clonotype turned up once. The gene calls are TRBV12-3 or TRBV12-4 and TRBJ1-5; no reliable D call. V dropped 6 bases and J dropped 5 bases, with 14 bases sitting between them. The CDR3 is made up of 14 amino acids. The CDR3 DNA sequence: TGTGCCAGCAGCCAGCAAGGAGGGTATCAGCCCCAGCATTTT. Translation: CASSQQGGYQPQHF.

The V gene is TRBV12-3 or TRBV12-4, the J gene TRBJ2-2; D gene uncertain. The CDR3 has 11 residues. The V gene lost 8 bases and the J gene lost 6 bases, with 7 bases spanning the gap. CDR3 nucleotides: TGTGCCAGCTCGTCCCCCGGGGAGCTGTTTTTT. The encoded protein is CASSSPGELFF.

Only a few counts were recorded for this clonotype. J is TRBJ2-7 and V is TRBV18; the D gene is possibly TRBD2 (5 bases). V was pared by 0 bases and J by 7 bases, with 10 bases between. Germline V gives CDR1 KGHSH, CDR2 LQKENI. The CDR3 contains 13 residues. This CDR3 reads CASSPPSGIEQYF. The DNA for the CDR3 is TGTGCCAGCTCACCACCCTCGGGGATAGAGCAGTACTTC.

This clonotype was seen repeatedly, ten times or more. The rearrangement links TRBV20-1 to TRBJ2-7; no clear D gene. CDR1 DFQATT and CDR2 SNEGSKA come from the germline V gene (reference sequence). This CDR3 has 14 residues. V was clipped by 2 bases and J by 0 bases, with 11 bases between them. CDR3 region: CSARPDPSSYEQYF. The DNA of the CDR3 is TGCAGTGCTAGACCGGACCCAAGCTCCTACGAGCAGTACTTC.

In its sample, this clonotype was seen many times. This sequence joins TRBV28 and TRBJ2-7, with unresolved D. Trimming stripped 2 bases from V and 7 bases from J, with 9 bases between. Per germline, CDR1 MDHEN and CDR2 SYDVKM. The CDR3 has 12 residues. The CDR3 region has the DNA TGTGCCAGCAGTTTAATCGGTCAGGAGCAGTACTTC. This sequence encodes CASSLIGQEQYF.

This chain joins TRBV2 and TRBJ1-5; D is possibly TRBD1 (6 bases). Germline lookup yields CDR1 SNHLY and CDR2 FYNNEI. Trimming removed 4 bases at V and 7 bases at J, with 11 bases between. This CDR3 is built from 13 residues. The CDR3, as DNA: TGTGCCAGCAGTGTAGGGGGAGACCAGCCCCAGCATTTT. Translation: CASSVGGDQPQHF.

This clonotype was detected many times. The rearrangement links TRBV11-3 to TRBJ1-3, with 7 bases matching TRBD1. CDR1 is SGHNT, CDR2 YENEEA, per germline. The CDR3 extends over 13 amino acids. The J segment lost 3 bases and the V segment lost 5 bases, leaving 1 base of the junction unmatched. The CDR3, as DNA: TGTGCCAGCAGCACAGGGGTTGGAAACACCATATATTTT. It codes for CASSTGVGNTIYF.

The V and J genes are TRBV12-3 or TRBV12-4 and TRBJ1-1, with 8 bases fitting TRBD1. The ends lost 4 bases at V and 4 bases at J; junction bases unmatched: 5. This CDR3 has 14 residues. This CDR3 is CASSSVQGGTEAFF. As DNA, the CDR3 is TGTGCCAGCAGTTCCGTACAGGGGGGCACTGAAGCTTTCTTT.

This clonotype was detected only a few times. The chain carries TRBV28 and TRBJ2-7; TRBD1 might be the D (5 bases). V was shortened by 5 bases and J by 4 bases, with 12 bases between the two germline ends. Germline V gene lookup returns CDR1 MDHEN and CDR2 SYDVKM. The CDR3 consists of 13 residues. The CDR3 region has the DNA TGTGCCAGCAGTCTCAGGACACAATACGAGCAGTACTTC. Its protein is CASSLRTQYEQYF.

In its sample, this clonotype was seen many times. The V and J genes are TRBV30 and TRBJ1-5, with D unresolved. V was shortened by 5 bases and J by 4 bases, with 12 bases between the two germline ends. CDR1 is GTSNPN, CDR2 SVGIG, per germline (reference sequence). The CDR3 contains 13 residues. This CDR3 reads CAWAGSPNQPQHF. CDR3 coding DNA: TGTGCCTGGGCCGGGAGCCCTAATCAGCCCCAGCATTTT. The variable domain in full, completed from reference TRBV30 and TRBJ1-5, reads SQTIHQWPATLVQPVGSPLSLECTVEGTSNPNLYWYRQAAGRGLQLLFYSVGIGQISSEVPQNLSASRPQDRQFILSSKKLLLSDSGFYLCAWAGSPNQPQHFGDGTRLSIL.

This clonotype was picked up many times. The chain employs TRBV2 and TRBJ1-6, with D maybe TRBD1 (6 bases). This CDR3 contains 15 residues. Germline CDR1 is SNHLY and CDR2 is FYNNEI. V was pared by 6 bases and J by 7 bases, with 16 bases between. This CDR3 is CASSPTGLINSPLHF. For the CDR3, the DNA is TGTGCCAGCAGCCCCACAGGGTTGATCAATTCACCCCTCCACTTT. Drawing the rest from reference TRBV2 and TRBJ1-6, the complete variable domain is EPEVTQTPSHQVTQMGQEVILRCVPISNHLYFYWYRQILGQKVEFLVSFYNNEISEKSEIFDDQFSVERPDGSNFTLKIRSTKLEDSAMYFCASSPTGLINSPLHFGNGTRLTVT.